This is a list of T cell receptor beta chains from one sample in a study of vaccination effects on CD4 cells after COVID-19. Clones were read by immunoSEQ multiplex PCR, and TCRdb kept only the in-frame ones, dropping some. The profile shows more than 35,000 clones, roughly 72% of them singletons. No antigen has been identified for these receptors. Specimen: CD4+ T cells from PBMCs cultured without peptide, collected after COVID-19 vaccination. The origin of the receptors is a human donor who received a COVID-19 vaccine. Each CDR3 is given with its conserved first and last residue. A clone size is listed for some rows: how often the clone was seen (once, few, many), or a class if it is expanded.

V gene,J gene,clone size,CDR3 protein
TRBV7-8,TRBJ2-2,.,CASSILTGVVATGELFF
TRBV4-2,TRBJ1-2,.,CASSQIGQDENYGYTF
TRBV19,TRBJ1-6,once,CASSRAGDNSPLHF
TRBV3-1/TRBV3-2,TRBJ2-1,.,CASSLSRGYYNEQFF
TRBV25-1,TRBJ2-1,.,CASTGPSGNEQFF
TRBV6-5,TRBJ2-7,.,CAVQGASHEQYF
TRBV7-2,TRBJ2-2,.,CASSLDSAGELFF
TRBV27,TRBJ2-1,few,CASRVAPSSYNEQFF
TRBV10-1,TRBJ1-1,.,CASSRDRVTEAFF
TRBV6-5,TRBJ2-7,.,CAGRDRPDGNYEQYF
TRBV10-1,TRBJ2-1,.,CASSRRGGNEQFF
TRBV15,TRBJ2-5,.,CATSRDGGGAETQYF
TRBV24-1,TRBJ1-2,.,CATSDSLGADYGYTF
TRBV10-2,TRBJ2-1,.,CASRQGQGFYNEQFF
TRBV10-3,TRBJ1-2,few,CAISEGTENYGYTF
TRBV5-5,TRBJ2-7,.,CASSTDRGHEQYF
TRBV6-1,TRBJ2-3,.,CASSDIVDTQYF
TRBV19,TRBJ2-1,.,CASSVRGDREQFF
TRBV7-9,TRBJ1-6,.,CASSLSLGGPLHF
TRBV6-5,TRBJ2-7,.,CASSYNREGYEQYF
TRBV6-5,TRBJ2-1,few,CASSYESSGLNEQFF
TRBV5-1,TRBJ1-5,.,CASSPGTGGRYSNQPQHF
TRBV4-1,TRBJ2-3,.,CASSQAGGALTDTQYF
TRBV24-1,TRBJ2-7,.,CATSEAGTGGGYEQYF
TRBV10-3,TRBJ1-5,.,CAISPGPGNQPQHF
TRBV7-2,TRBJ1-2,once,CASSPSGSYGYTF
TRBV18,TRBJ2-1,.,CASSNSALAGVIEQFF
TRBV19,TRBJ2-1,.,CASTPSGTGFGYNEQFF
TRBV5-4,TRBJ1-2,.,CASSPGTAGAYGYTF
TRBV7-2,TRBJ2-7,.,CASSLIRGQGYEQYF
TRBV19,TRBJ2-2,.,CASSGPGELFF
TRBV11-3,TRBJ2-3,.,CASSLLAGTDTQYF
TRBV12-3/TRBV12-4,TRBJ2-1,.,CASILTSGPEFF
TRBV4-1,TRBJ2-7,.,CASSRAGVNEQYF
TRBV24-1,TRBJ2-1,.,CATGRFGVQFF
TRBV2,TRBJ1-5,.,CASRGDRSQHQPQHF
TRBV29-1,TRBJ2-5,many,CSVSGGGETQYF
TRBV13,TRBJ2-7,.,CASSHTAWRTSGSYEQYF
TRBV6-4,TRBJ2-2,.,CASSDQSAGQGATGELFF
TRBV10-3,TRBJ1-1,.,CAISESYVEAFF
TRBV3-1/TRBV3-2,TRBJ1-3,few,CASSPGTGTGNTIYF
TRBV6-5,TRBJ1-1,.,CASSYSGAPNTEAFF
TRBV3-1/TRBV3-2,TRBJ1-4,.,CASSLHNEKLFF
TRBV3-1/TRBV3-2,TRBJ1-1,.,CASSHYAREAFF
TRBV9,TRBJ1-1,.,CASSPLGEVYTEAFF
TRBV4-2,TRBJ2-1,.,CASSQDGLAGVSFF
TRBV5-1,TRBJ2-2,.,CASSIDSTGELFF
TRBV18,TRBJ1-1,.,CASSPPGGSTEAFF
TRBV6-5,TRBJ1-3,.,CASMGREDTIYF
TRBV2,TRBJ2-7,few,CASSGDSWEQYF
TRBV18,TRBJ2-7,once,CASSPGETHSYEQYF
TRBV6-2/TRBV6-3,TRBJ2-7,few,CASSWTSGSYEQYF
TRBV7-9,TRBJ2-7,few,CASSLAGIHEQYF
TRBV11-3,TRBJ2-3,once,CASSIGGPSADTQYF
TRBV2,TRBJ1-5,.,CASSVEGHSNQPQHF
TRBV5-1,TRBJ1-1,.,CASSWRGRGHTEAFF
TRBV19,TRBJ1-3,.,CASILGSGAGGNTIYF
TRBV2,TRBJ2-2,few,CASNAQDQYEDNTGELFF
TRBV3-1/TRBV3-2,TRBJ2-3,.,CASSQEGIPDTQYF
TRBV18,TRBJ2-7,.,CASSLGTALTYEQYF